This T cell receptor (beta chain) was found in a study of T cells in Graves' hyperthyroidism and ophthalmopathy. No progression to ophthalmopathy during 18 months of follow-up defined stable disease. As for this clonotype: No antigen is known for it.

V gave up 5 bases and J gave up 7 bases; unmatched junction bases: 4. CDR1 and CDR2 (germline): MGHDK, SYGVNS. CDR3 length: 14 residues. Study-wide results and caveats: Most expanded thyroid clonotypes above 0.001 also appeared in blood.

The source material, RNA transcripts, was used to amplify TCR beta CDR3 regions. A set of HTBI primers served as the primers for a first-round RT-PCR of the TCR CDR3. Via MiXCR, TCRdb re-called the multiplex PCR reads, giving one row per CDR3 protein. The table has 600,000 or so distinct CDR3 sequences, 35% to 55% seen once. The specimen was peripheral blood or thyroid tissue (not recorded which). The V gene is TRBV25-1, the J gene TRBJ2-2; 10 bases agree with TRBD2. This TCR was recovered from a woman aged 18-29 years with Graves' hyperthyroidism. CDR3 DNA sequence: TGTGCCAGCAGTCTTAGCGGGAGGATCGGGGAGCTGTTTTTT. Its translation is CASSLSGRIGELFF. The full variable domain, in which reference TRBV25-1 and TRBJ2-2 provide the parts outside the CDR3, is EADIYQTPRYLVIGTGKKITLECSQTMGHDKMYWYQQDPGMELHLIHYSYGVNSTEKGDLSSESTVSRIRTEHFPLTLESARPSHTSQYLCASSLSGRIGELFFGEGSRLTVL.